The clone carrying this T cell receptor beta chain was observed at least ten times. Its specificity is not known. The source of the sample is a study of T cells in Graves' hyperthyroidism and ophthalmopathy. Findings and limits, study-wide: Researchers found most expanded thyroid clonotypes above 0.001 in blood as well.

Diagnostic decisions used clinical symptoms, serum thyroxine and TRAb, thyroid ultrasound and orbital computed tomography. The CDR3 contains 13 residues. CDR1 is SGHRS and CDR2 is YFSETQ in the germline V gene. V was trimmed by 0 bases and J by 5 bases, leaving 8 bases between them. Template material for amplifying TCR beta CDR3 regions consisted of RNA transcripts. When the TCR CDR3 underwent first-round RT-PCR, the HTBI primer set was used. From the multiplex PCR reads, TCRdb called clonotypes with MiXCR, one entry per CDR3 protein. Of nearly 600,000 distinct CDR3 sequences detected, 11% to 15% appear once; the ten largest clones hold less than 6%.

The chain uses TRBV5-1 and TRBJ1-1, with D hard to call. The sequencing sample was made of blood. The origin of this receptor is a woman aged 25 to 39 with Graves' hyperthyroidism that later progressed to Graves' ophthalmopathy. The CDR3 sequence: CASSLADGTEAFF. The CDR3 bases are TGCGCCAGCAGCTTGGCGGACGGGACTGAAGCTTTCTTT. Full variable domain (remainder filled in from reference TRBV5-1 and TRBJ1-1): KAGVTQTPRYLIKTRGQQVTLSCSPISGHRSVSWYQQTPGQGLQFLFEYFSETQRNKGNFPGRFSGRQFSNSRSEMNVSTLELGDSALYLCASSLADGTEAFFGQGTRLTVV.